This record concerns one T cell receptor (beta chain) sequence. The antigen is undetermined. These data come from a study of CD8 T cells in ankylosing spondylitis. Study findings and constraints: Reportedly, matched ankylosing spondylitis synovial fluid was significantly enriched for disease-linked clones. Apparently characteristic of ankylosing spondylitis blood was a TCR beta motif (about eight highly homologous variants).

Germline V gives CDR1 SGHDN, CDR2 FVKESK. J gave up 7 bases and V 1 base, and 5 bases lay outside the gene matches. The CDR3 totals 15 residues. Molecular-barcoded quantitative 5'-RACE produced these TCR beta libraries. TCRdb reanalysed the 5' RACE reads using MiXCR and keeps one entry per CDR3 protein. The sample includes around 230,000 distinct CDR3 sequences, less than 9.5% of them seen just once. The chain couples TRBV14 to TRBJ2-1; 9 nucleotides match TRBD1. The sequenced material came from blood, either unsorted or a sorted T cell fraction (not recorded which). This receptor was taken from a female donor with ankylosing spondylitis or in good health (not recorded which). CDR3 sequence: CASSQGGQGWNEQFF. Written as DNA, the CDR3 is TGTGCCAGCAGCCAAGGGGGACAGGGATGGAATGAGCAGTTCTTC. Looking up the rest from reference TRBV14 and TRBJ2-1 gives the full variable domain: EAGVTQFPSHSVIEKGQTVTLRCDPISGHDNLYWYRRVMGKEIKFLLHFVKESKQDESGMPNNRFLAERTGGTYSTLKVQPAELEDSGVYFCASSQGGQGWNEQFFGPGTRLTVL.